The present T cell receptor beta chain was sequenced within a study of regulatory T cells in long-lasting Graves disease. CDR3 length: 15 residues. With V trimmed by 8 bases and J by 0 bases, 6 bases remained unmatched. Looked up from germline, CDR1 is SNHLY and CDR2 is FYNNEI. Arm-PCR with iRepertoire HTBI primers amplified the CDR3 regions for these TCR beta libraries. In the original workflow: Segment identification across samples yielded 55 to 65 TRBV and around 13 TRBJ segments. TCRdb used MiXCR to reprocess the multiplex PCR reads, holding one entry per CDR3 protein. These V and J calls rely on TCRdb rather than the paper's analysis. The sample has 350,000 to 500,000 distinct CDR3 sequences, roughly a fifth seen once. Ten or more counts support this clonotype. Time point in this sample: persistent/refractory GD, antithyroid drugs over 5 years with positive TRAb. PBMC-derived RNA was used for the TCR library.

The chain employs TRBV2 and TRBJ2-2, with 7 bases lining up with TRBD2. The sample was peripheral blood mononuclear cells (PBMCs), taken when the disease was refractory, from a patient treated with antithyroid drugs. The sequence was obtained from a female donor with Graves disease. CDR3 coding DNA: TGTGCCAGCGAAGCGGGAAGAGCGAACACCGGGGAGCTGTTTTTT. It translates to CASEAGRANTGELFF. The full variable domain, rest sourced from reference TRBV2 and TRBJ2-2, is EPEVTQTPSHQVTQMGQEVILRCVPISNHLYFYWYRQILGQKVEFLVSFYNNEISEKSEIFDDQFSVERPDGSNFTLKIRSTKLEDSAMYFCASEAGRANTGELFFGEGSRLTVL.